This entry lists 31 T cell receptor beta chains sequenced from one sample in a study of radiotherapy plus CTLA-4 blockade in lung cancer. Method: immunoSEQ multiplex PCR; TCRdb's copy keeps in-frame clones and lacks some. The repertoire consists of roughly 30,000 clones, with about 76% occurring once and the leading ten covering roughly 26%. Specimen: peripheral blood, collected from a patient treated with radiotherapy plus ipilimumab. The source is a human donor with non-small cell lung cancer that progressed on radiotherapy plus ipilimumab.

A single count supports this clone. V gene TRBV11-3 combines with J gene TRBJ2-1; tentatively, D is TRBD1 or TRBD2 (5 bases each). The CDR3 totals 14 residues. Trimming shortened V by 2 bases and J by 5 bases, and 10 bases separated the two germline ends. From germline, CDR1 is SGHNT and CDR2 YENEEA. The CDR3 reads CASSLSGPHNEQFF. CDR3 nucleotides: TGTGCCAGCAGCTTATCGGGGCCCCACAATGAGCAGTTCTTC.

The V gene is TRBV6-5, the J gene TRBJ1-2; D not certain. The CDR3 has 16 amino acids. Looked up from germline, CDR1 is MNHEY and CDR2 is SVGAGI. V shed 2 bases and J shed 2 bases, with 15 bases lying between them. The CDR3 DNA sequence: TGTGCCAGCAGTTACGGGGTGGGCCGTAGGAACTATGGCTACACCTTC. Protein sequence: CASSYGVGRRNYGYTF.

This sequence joins TRBV19 and TRBJ1-2; tentatively, D is TRBD1 (6 bases). The CDR3 is 14 residues long. Germline-derived CDR1 and CDR2 are LNHDA and SQIVND (reference sequence). Trimming left V 3 bases short and J 8 bases short, with 16 bases between. In DNA form, the CDR3 reads TGTGCCAGTAGTATGGCCAGGGGTTTGGGCGGCTACACCTTC. Translated, it gives CASSMARGLGGYTF. The whole variable domain, remainder taken from reference TRBV19 and TRBJ1-2, is DGGITQSPKYLFRKEGQNVTLSCEQNLNHDAMYWYRQDPGQGLRLIYYSQIVNDFQKGDIAEGYSVSREKKESFPLTVTSAQKNPTAFYLCASSMARGLGGYTFGSGTRLTVV.

The chain combines TRBV5-6 with TRBJ1-3; D is possibly TRBD1 (5 bases). The CDR3 has 15 residues. In germline, CDR1 is SGHDT, CDR2 YYEEEE. V dropped 2 bases and J dropped 0 bases, with 9 bases sitting between them. DNA of the CDR3: TGTGCCAGCAGCTTCTGGGGGATCTCTGGAAACACCATATATTTT. It translates to CASSFWGISGNTIYF.

This clone was seen a single time. This rearrangement joins TRBV25-1 to TRBJ1-6; no firm D call. Germline CDR1 and CDR2: MGHDK and SYGVNS. The CDR3 runs to 14 residues. V lost 0 bases and J lost 7, with 7 bases in between. The chain's CDR3 is CASSEYRTNSPLHF. CDR3 coding DNA: TGTGCCAGCAGTGAATACAGGACCAATTCACCCCTCCACTTT.

The chain couples TRBV28 to TRBJ1-1; 9 bases align to TRBD1. The V gene's germline CDR1 is MDHEN and CDR2 SYDVKM. The length of the CDR3 is 13 residues. Trimming cost V 3 bases and J 7 bases; bases outside gene matches: 3. CDR3 sequence reads: CASSFSTGGEAFF. For the CDR3, the DNA is TGTGCCAGCAGTTTTTCGACAGGGGGTGAAGCTTTCTTT.

This chain uses TRBV28 with TRBJ2-3; 7 bases are a match to TRBD1. Germline CDR1 reads MDHEN; CDR2 reads SYDVKM. This CDR3 contains 13 residues. Losses at the gene ends were 7 bases for V and 9 bases for J; bases not matched to a gene: 10. DNA of the CDR3: TGTGCCAGCACGACAGGTGCACAGGGGACGCAGTATTTT. Translating it yields CASTTGAQGTQYF. Looking up the rest from reference TRBV28 and TRBJ2-3 gives the full variable domain: DVKVTQSSRYLVKRTGEKVFLECVQDMDHENMFWYRQDPGLGLRLIYFSYDVKMKEKGDIPEGYSVSREKKERFSLILESASTNQTSMYLCASTTGAQGTQYFGPGTRLTVL.

This clone is a singleton in its sample. The rearrangement uses TRBV9 and TRBJ2-1, with TRBD2 as a possible D gene (6 bases). Trimming pared 5 bases from V and 6 bases from J, leaving 15 bases between. The CDR3 sequence is 14 residues long. Germline loops: CDR1 SGDLS, CDR2 YYNGEE. The CDR3 DNA follows: TGTGCCAGCAGTAAGGGACTTACGGGCAATGAGCAGTTCTTC. Its protein is CASSKGLTGNEQFF.

The chain links TRBV5-6 to TRBJ2-6; TRBD1 is a possible D gene (6 bases). Trimming cost V 4 bases and J 5 bases, with 16 bases left between them. Germline V gives CDR1 SGHDT, CDR2 YYEEEE. The CDR3 spans 16 residues. CDR3 loop: CASSPTPGHRANVLTF. CDR3 nucleotide sequence: TGTGCCAGCAGCCCCACCCCGGGACATCGGGCCAACGTCCTGACTTTC.

The rearrangement uses TRBV9 and TRBJ1-2; D is ambiguous. V dropped 3 bases and J dropped 8 bases, with 11 bases sitting between them. There are 12 residues in the CDR3. From germline, CDR1 is SGDLS and CDR2 YYNGEE. This chain's CDR3 is CASSALGWGYTF. DNA for the CDR3: TGTGCCAGCAGCGCGTTGGGCTGGGGCTACACCTTC.

The chain carries TRBV19 and TRBJ1-1; 7 bases match TRBD1. The CDR3 has 14 residues. The V and J ends lost 7 bases and 4 bases, in that order; junction bases with no gene match: 9. Germline V gene sequence: CDR1 LNHDA, CDR2 SQIVND (reference sequence). The CDR3 reads CASNPTGWGTEAFF. The CDR3 DNA sequence: TGTGCCAGTAACCCGACAGGGTGGGGCACTGAAGCTTTCTTT.

This clone was seen just once. The genes are TRBV25-1 and TRBJ1-1, with no clear D. Germline assignment: CDR1 MGHDK and CDR2 SYGVNS. With 5 bases removed from V and 4 bases from J, the gap between germline ends came to 14 bases. CDR3 length: 14 residues. The DNA for the CDR3 is TGTGCCAGCAGTTCCCAAATTACGGGCACTGAAGCTTTCTTT. Its protein product is CASSSQITGTEAFF.

The table lists this clone with a few counts. The V call is TRBV2, the J call TRBJ1-1; D call uncertain. The CDR3 totals 12 residues. V gave up 6 bases and J gave up 7 bases, with 12 bases separating them. CDR1 and CDR2 (germline): SNHLY, FYNNEI. The CDR3 region is CASRPGGNEAFF. As DNA, the CDR3 is TGTGCCAGCAGGCCTGGTGGGAATGAAGCTTTCTTT.

In its sample, this clone was seen a few times. V gene TRBV18 combines with J gene TRBJ2-1; 13 bases agree with TRBD2. Germline assignment: CDR1 KGHSH and CDR2 LQKENI. CDR3 length: 15 amino acids. V lost 3 bases, J lost 6 bases, and 2 bases stayed unmatched. The CDR3 sequence is CASSPGLAGTNEQFF. The CDR3 nucleotides read TGTGCCAGCTCACCGGGACTAGCGGGGACCAATGAGCAGTTCTTC.

This clone has just one count. The chain has TRBV28 and TRBJ2-7; possibly TRBD2 for D (6 bases). V was pared by 6 bases and J by 2 bases, with 14 bases between. CDR1 MDHEN and CDR2 SYDVKM come from the germline V gene. The CDR3 is 14 amino acids. CDR3 nucleotides: TGTGCCAGCAGGGCAGTCCGGGGGACCTACGAGCAGTACTTC. It translates to CASRAVRGTYEQYF.

The V call is TRBV7-8, the J call TRBJ1-5; D might be TRBD1 (5 bases). This CDR3 is built from 15 residues. Trimming left V 5 bases short and J 5 bases short, with 16 bases between. CDR1 is SGHVS, CDR2 FQNEAQ, per germline. CDR3 loop: CASSPYSGGDQPQHF. The CDR3 bases are TGTGCCAGCAGCCCTTATTCCGGAGGGGATCAGCCCCAGCATTTT.

V gene TRBV5-1 combines with J gene TRBJ2-1; tentatively, D is TRBD1 (6 bases). Between the trimmed V and J ends, which lost 1 base and 0 bases, there was a span of 11 bases. This CDR3 is built from 16 residues. Germline values: CDR1 SGHRS, CDR2 YFSETQ. The CDR3 sequence is CASSLSGTNSYNEQFF. The CDR3 DNA reads as TGCGCCAGCAGCTTGTCGGGGACAAACTCCTACAATGAGCAGTTCTTC.

CDR3 in DNA: TGTGCCAGCAGTGAACGCCCCCCTGGCGGTAGCACAGATACGCAGTATTTT. It is translated as CASSERPPGGSTDTQYF. The rearrangement links TRBV2 to TRBJ2-3; D call uncertain. The CDR3 covers 17 residues. CDR1 and CDR2 from the germline V gene are SNHLY and FYNNEI. With 2 bases removed from V and 0 bases from J, the gap between germline ends came to 15 bases.

The CDR3 loop reads CASSVSAYEQYF. As DNA, the CDR3 is TGTGCCAGCAGTGTATCCGCCTACGAGCAGTACTTC. The chain is built from TRBV2 and TRBJ2-7; D remains unclear. The germline gives CDR1 SNHLY, CDR2 FYNNEI. CDR3 size: 12 residues. V lost 4 bases and J lost 2, with 6 bases in between. The whole variable domain, remainder taken from reference TRBV2 and TRBJ2-7, is EPEVTQTPSHQVTQMGQEVILRCVPISNHLYFYWYRQILGQKVEFLVSFYNNEISEKSEIFDDQFSVERPDGSNFTLKIRSTKLEDSAMYFCASSVSAYEQYFGPGTRLTVT.

The chain employs TRBV11-2 and TRBJ2-7; D is undetermined. The ends were cut back, 1 base at V and 2 bases at J, with 9 bases in the middle. The CDR3 spans 14 residues. CDR1 and CDR2 from the germline V gene are SGHAT and FQNNGV. This CDR3 reads CASSLGGVAYEQYF. CDR3 DNA sequence: TGTGCCAGCAGCTTAGGTGGGGTTGCCTACGAGCAGTACTTC.

The DNA of the CDR3 is TGCAGCGTGGTACCAGGAGCAACTAGCACAGATACGCAGTATTTT. Encoded protein: CSVVPGATSTDTQYF. The V gene is TRBV29-1, the J gene TRBJ2-3, with unresolved D. Germline assignment: CDR1 SQVTM and CDR2 ANQGSEA. The CDR3 totals 15 residues. Trimming took 6 bases from V and 0 from J, leaving 16 bases between them.

The chain links TRBV11-2 to TRBJ1-4; no reliable D call. CDR3 length: 16 amino acids. Germline V gene data show CDR1 as SGHAT and CDR2 as FQNNGV. Deletions cut 0 bases from V and 0 bases from J, with 8 bases between. The CDR3 DNA follows: TGTGCCAGCAGCTTAGACAGGACTTCAACTAATGAAAAACTGTTTTTT. This codes for CASSLDRTSTNEKLFF. The full variable domain, completed using reference TRBV11-2 and TRBJ1-4, is EAGVAQSPRYKIIEKRQSVAFWCNPISGHATLYWYQQILGQGPKLLIQFQNNGVVDDSQLPKDRFSAERLKGVDSTLKIQPAKLEDSAVYLCASSLDRTSTNEKLFFGSGTQLSVL.

CDR3 protein: CASSYGMAGVADTQYF. The CDR3 region has the DNA TGTGCCAGCAGTTACGGGATGGCGGGAGTGGCAGATACGCAGTATTTT. The chain recombines TRBV6-6 with TRBJ2-3, with 7 bases matching TRBD2. The CDR3 sequence is 16 residues long. The V gene's germline CDR1 is MNHNY and CDR2 SVGAGI (reference sequence). Trimming removed 2 bases from V and 4 bases from J; junction bases left unmatched: 9.

V and J are TRBV7-9 and TRBJ2-7, with D possibly being TRBD1 (6 bases). V gave up 4 bases and J gave up 6 bases, with 10 bases separating them. Germline V gives CDR1 SEHNR, CDR2 FQNEAQ (reference sequence). CDR3 length equals 12 residues. The chain's CDR3 is CASSWTAVEQYF. The DNA for the CDR3 is TGTGCCAGCAGCTGGACAGCGGTCGAGCAGTACTTC.

The CDR3 region is CASGTPRETQYF. CDR3 bases: TGTGCCAGTGGGACTCCCCGGGAGACCCAGTACTTC. The chain recombines TRBV2 with TRBJ2-5; D is possibly TRBD2 (6 bases). Deletions cut 9 bases from V and 5 bases from J, with 13 bases between. The CDR3 runs to 12 residues. The germline gives CDR1 SNHLY, CDR2 FYNNEI.

The chain employs TRBV27 and TRBJ2-2; D may be TRBD1 (7 bases). The V gene's germline CDR1 is MNHEY and CDR2 SMNVEV (reference sequence). Trimming removed 4 bases at V and 4 bases at J, with 13 bases between. The CDR3 is 15 residues long. CDR3 region: CASSSEGAGTGELFF. The CDR3 DNA sequence: TGTGCCAGCAGTTCGGAGGGGGCTGGCACCGGGGAGCTGTTTTTT.

The genes are TRBV5-1 and TRBJ2-3, with 8 bases that match TRBD1. V lost 4 bases and J lost 3; bases outside the gene matches: 4. The germline V gene encodes CDR1 SGHRS and CDR2 YFSETQ. The CDR3 loop spans 14 amino acids. This CDR3 is CASSPGGGTDTQYF. CDR3 sequence (DNA): TGCGCCAGCAGCCCAGGGGGCGGAACAGATACGCAGTATTTT.

This chain uses TRBV6-6 with TRBJ1-1, with D unclear. Per germline, CDR1 MNHNY and CDR2 SVGAGI (reference sequence). With 0 bases removed from V and 6 bases from J, the gap between germline ends came to 14 bases. The CDR3 totals 15 residues. As DNA, the CDR3 is TGTGCCAGCAGTTACTCGAACCCTCAGTTGCCTGAAGCTTTCTTT. Translating it yields CASSYSNPQLPEAFF.

This clone was seen a handful of times. V is TRBV7-8 and J is TRBJ1-1, with D hard to call. CDR1 and CDR2 from the germline V gene are SGHVS and FQNEAQ. The CDR3 loop spans 12 amino acids. Trimming removed 5 bases at V and 8 bases at J, with 12 bases between. In DNA form, the CDR3 reads TGTGCCAGCAGCCCGACCCTGAGAGAAGCTTTCTTT. This encodes CASSPTLREAFF.

The chain carries TRBV6-5 and TRBJ1-5, with TRBD1 as a possible D gene (5 bases). From germline, CDR1 is MNHEY and CDR2 SVGAGI. The CDR3 is 14 residues long. Trimming shortened V by 2 bases and J by 7 bases, and 12 bases separated the two germline ends. Here the CDR3 reads CASSYGQGGQPQHF. The CDR3 DNA reads as TGTGCCAGCAGTTACGGGCAGGGTGGACAGCCCCAGCATTTT.

Only one count was recorded for this clone. This chain uses TRBV6-5 with TRBJ2-3, with 7 nucleotides matching TRBD2. CDR1 is MNHEY, CDR2 SVGAGI, per germline. This CDR3 has 13 residues. V lost 2 bases to trimming and J lost 13 bases; unmatched junction nucleotides: 9. CDR3 protein: CASSYDFLADKYF. For the CDR3, the DNA is TGTGCCAGCAGTTACGATTTCCTAGCGGATAAGTATTTT.